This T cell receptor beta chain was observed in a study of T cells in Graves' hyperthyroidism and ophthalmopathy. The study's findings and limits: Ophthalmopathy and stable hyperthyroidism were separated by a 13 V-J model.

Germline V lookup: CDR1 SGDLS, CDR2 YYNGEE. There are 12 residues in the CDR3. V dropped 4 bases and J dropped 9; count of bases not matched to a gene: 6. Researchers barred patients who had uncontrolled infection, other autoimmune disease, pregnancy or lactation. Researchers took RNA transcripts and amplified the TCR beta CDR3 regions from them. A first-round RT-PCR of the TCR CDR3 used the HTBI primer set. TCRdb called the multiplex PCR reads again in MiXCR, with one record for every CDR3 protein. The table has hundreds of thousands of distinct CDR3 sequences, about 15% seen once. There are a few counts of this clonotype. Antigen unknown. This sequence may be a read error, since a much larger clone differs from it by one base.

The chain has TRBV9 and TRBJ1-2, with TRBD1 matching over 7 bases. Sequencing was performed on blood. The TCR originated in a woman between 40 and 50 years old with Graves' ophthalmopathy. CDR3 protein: CASSPQGGSYTF. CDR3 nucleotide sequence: TGTGCCAGCAGCCCTCAGGGGGGTAGCTACACCTTC.